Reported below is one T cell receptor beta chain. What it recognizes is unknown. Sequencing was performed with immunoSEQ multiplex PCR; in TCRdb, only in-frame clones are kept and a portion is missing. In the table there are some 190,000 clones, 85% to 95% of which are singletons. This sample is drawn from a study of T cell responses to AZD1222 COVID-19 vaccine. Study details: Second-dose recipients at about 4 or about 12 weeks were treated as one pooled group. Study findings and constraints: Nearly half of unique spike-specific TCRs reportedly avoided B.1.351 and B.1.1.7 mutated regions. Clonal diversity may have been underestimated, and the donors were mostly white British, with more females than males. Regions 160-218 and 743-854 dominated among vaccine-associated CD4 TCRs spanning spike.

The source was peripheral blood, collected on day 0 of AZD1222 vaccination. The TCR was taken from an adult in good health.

This CDR3 reads CASSLSAGGGGFSYEQYF. The CDR3, as DNA: TGTGCCAGCAGTTTATCGGCGGGGGGCGGGGGTTTTTCCTACGAGCAGTACTTC. The chain is built from TRBV27 and TRBJ2-7; 8 bases map to TRBD2. CDR3 size: 18 residues. Germline V gene sequence: CDR1 MNHEY, CDR2 SMNVEV (reference sequence). Germline trimming cut 0 bases from V and 1 base from J; bases unmatched to any gene: 11.